A single T cell receptor (beta chain) is shown here with its context. This sample is part of a study of memory CD4+ T cells and cytomegalovirus serostatus. This CDR3 region has 13 residues. V lost 1 base and J lost 2, with 5 bases in between. Germline values: CDR1 SGHTA, CDR2 FQGNSA. The sort gate was single viable CD3+CD4+CD8-CD45RO+ cells for memory CD4+ T cells. Generated by immunoSEQ multiplex PCR, the TCRdb table keeps only in-frame clones and is missing some. This sample carries some 35,000 clones, 79% of them seen once, and the ten largest clones take roughly 5%. The chain joins TRBV7-2 to TRBJ1-2; D remains unclear. The sequenced sample was memory CD4+ T cells from blood. This receptor was identified in an adult in good health and CMV-seropositive. CDR3 residues: CASSLVENYGYTF. In nucleotides, the CDR3 is TGTGCCAGCAGCTTAGTAGAGAACTATGGCTACACCTTC.